These 22 T cell receptor beta chains were sequenced from one sample in a study of identical twins. MiXCR, applied by TCRdb to the 5' RACE reads, yields one record per CDR3 protein. Here the sample spans under 400,000 distinct CDR3 sequences, about 9% being singletons. Sample: naive T cells sorted from blood. These receptors came from a woman aged 50 to 60 in good health.

The genes are TRBV4-1 and TRBJ2-7; the match to TRBD1 covers 7 bases. The germline V gene encodes CDR1 MGHRA and CDR2 YSYEKL. The CDR3 consists of 13 residues. For the CDR3, the DNA is TGCGCTACGTCCGGCCAGGGGGCCTACGAGCAGTACTTC. Its translation is CATSGQGAYEQYF.

This chain uses TRBV6-6 with TRBJ2-4, with D perhaps TRBD1 (6 bases). Germline CDR1 MNHNY, CDR2 SVGAGI (reference sequence). CDR3 length equals 14 residues. The V and J ends lost 6 bases and 3 bases respectively, with 12 bases between them. CDR3 bases: TGTGCCAGCAGCCGGGACACCCTCAAAAACATTCAGTACTTC. Translated: CASSRDTLKNIQYF.

This clonotype was recorded at least ten times. This chain uses TRBV5-1 with TRBJ2-1, with D perhaps matching TRBD1 (6 bases). The germline V and J ends were trimmed by 5 bases and 8 bases, with 20 bases remaining between them. The CDR3 covers 15 residues. CDR1 is SGHRS and CDR2 is YFSETQ in the germline V gene. The CDR3 region has the DNA TGCGCCAGCAGGACGACGGGACATGGGATGGATGAGCAGTTCTTC. The encoded protein is CASRTTGHGMDEQFF.

The chain is built from TRBV7-3 and TRBJ2-5; D may be TRBD2 (6 bases). The V and J ends lost 5 bases and 5 bases respectively, with 12 bases between them. The germline gives CDR1 SGHTA, CDR2 FQGTGA. This CDR3 region has 13 residues. The CDR3 here is CASSRGRGETQYF. CDR3 coding DNA: TGTGCCAGCAGCCGGGGACGGGGGGAGACCCAGTACTTC.

Many counts were recorded for this clonotype. The genes are TRBV4-1 and TRBJ2-3, with 7 bases aligning to TRBD2. V gave up 8 bases and J gave up 0 bases; unmatched junction bases: 8. In germline, CDR1 is MGHRA, CDR2 YSYEKL. This CDR3 has 15 residues. CDR3 sequence reads: CASGLLAASTDTQYF. In DNA, the CDR3 is TGCGCCAGCGGTCTCCTAGCGGCAAGCACAGATACGCAGTATTTT.

This clonotype was detected a few times. The gene calls are TRBV7-3 and TRBJ2-1; TRBD2 agrees at 11 bases. The V segment lost 2 bases and the J segment 10 bases; nucleotides outside the gene matches: 7. The CDR3 totals 15 residues. CDR1 and CDR2 (germline): SGHTA, FQGTGA. This CDR3 reads CASSLELAGVGEQFF. As DNA, the CDR3 is TGTGCCAGCAGCTTAGAACTAGCGGGAGTAGGGGAGCAGTTCTTC. Complete variable domain (other parts from reference TRBV7-3 and TRBJ2-1): GAGVSQTPSNKVTEKGKYVELRCDPISGHTALYWYRQSLGQGPEFLIYFQGTGAADDSGLPNDRFFAVRPEGSVSTLKIQRTERGDSAVYLCASSLELAGVGEQFFGPGTRLTVL.

At least ten counts were recorded for this clonotype. The chain links TRBV3-1 to TRBJ2-2; 8 nucleotides line up with TRBD2. The CDR3 covers 17 residues. Germline loops: CDR1 LGHDT, CDR2 YNNKEL (reference sequence). V shed 4 bases and J 3 bases; nucleotides not matched to a gene: 10. CDR3 nucleotides: TGTGCCAGCAGCCGACCGTTAGCGGGATACGACACCGGGGAGCTGTTTTTT. Amino acids: CASSRPLAGYDTGELFF.

The chain couples TRBV11-2 to TRBJ1-5; a weak D match, TRBD1 (5 bases). Germline loops: CDR1 SGHAT, CDR2 FQNNGV. The CDR3 consists of 15 residues. Trimming stripped 1 base from V and 7 bases from J, with 14 bases between. CDR3 bases: TGTGCCAGCAGCTTAGGATGGGCTGCAGGGCAGCCCCAGCATTTT. This gives the protein CASSLGWAAGQPQHF.

The chain employs TRBV12-3 or TRBV12-4 and TRBJ2-5, with D perhaps given as TRBD1 or TRBD2 (6 bases each). This CDR3 contains 15 residues. V shed 7 bases and J shed 2 bases, with 17 bases lying between them. The CDR3 loop reads CASTQGRGLQETQYF. DNA for the CDR3: TGTGCCAGCACCCAGGGGCGGGGCCTTCAAGAGACCCAGTACTTC.

The chain employs TRBV12-5 and TRBJ1-2; the D is unclear. The CDR3 has 14 residues. Trimming pared 7 bases from V and 3 bases from J, leaving 15 bases between. The V gene's germline CDR1 is LGHNT and CDR2 FRNRAP. The CDR3 sequence: CASARTPLDYGYTF. The CDR3 nucleotides read TGTGCTAGTGCCCGAACCCCTTTGGACTATGGCTACACCTTC.

This sequence joins TRBV19 and TRBJ1-6; D not certain. The germline CDR1 and CDR2 sequences are LNHDA and SQIVND (reference sequence). This CDR3 has 15 residues. V lost 5 bases, J lost 3 bases, and 11 bases lay in between. The CDR3 sequence: CASSPRRSYNSPLHF. CDR3 DNA: TGTGCCAGTAGTCCCAGAAGAAGCTATAATTCACCCCTCCACTTT.

Only a few counts were recorded for this clonotype. The chain uses TRBV3-1 and TRBJ2-1, with D perhaps matching TRBD2 (5 bases). The CDR3 covers 16 residues. The V gene lost 0 bases and the J gene lost 3 bases, with 12 bases spanning the gap. In germline, CDR1 is LGHDT, CDR2 YNNKEL (reference sequence). CDR3 in amino acids: CASSQDYGGGYNEQFF. CDR3 DNA: TGTGCCAGCAGCCAAGATTATGGAGGAGGCTACAATGAGCAGTTCTTC.

As to this clonotype: The junction departs from germline at one end; a sequencing error may be responsible. The CDR3 coding sequence is TGTGCCAGCAGCTTAACTCAAATGACGGCCAGGATCGAAGGCTCCACCTTC. This encodes CASSLTQMTARIEGSTF. The gene calls are TRBV7-3 and TRBJ1-2, with unresolved D. Germline-derived CDR1 and CDR2 are SGHTA and FQGTGA. The CDR3 runs to 17 residues.

This clonotype was counted a few times. The chain is built from TRBV2 and TRBJ2-2; D possibly corresponds to TRBD2 (7 bases). Per germline, CDR1 SNHLY and CDR2 FYNNEI. The CDR3 is 14 amino acids. V was cut by 7 bases and J by 5 bases, with 14 bases left in between. Here the CDR3 DNA reads TGTGCCAGCATGGCGGGGGCGGGTACCGGGGAGCTGTTTTTT. Its protein is CASMAGAGTGELFF.

This clonotype came up many times. The CDR3 sequence is CASSANYEQYF. The CDR3 DNA is TGTGCCAGCAGCGCCAACTACGAGCAGTACTTC. The V and J genes are TRBV11-2 and TRBJ2-7; D gene unclear. V lost 5 bases to trimming and J lost 3 bases, with 5 bases between them. From germline, CDR1 is SGHAT and CDR2 FQNNGV. The CDR3 contains 11 residues.

This clonotype was counted a few times. This chain links TRBV6-5 with TRBJ2-1; 8 bases fit TRBD1. Trimming removed 6 bases from V and 8 bases from J; junction bases left unmatched: 6. CDR3 length: 13 residues. The germline V gene has CDR1 MNHEY and CDR2 SVGAGI. This CDR3 is CASRSGGGDEQFF. For the CDR3, the DNA is TGTGCCAGCAGATCAGGGGGCGGGGATGAGCAGTTCTTC.

At least ten counts were recorded for this clonotype. The chain has TRBV24-1 and TRBJ2-3, with D perhaps matching TRBD2 (6 bases). This CDR3 region has 14 residues. The V end was cut by 2 bases, the J end by 6 bases, with 11 bases between. CDR1 and CDR2 (germline): KGHDR, SFDVKD. CDR3 DNA: TGTGCCACCAGTGATTGGTTAGCGGAGGATACGCAGTATTTT. Translating it yields CATSDWLAEDTQYF.

The chain links TRBV3-1 to TRBJ2-5; TRBD1 agrees at 10 bases. The CDR3 is 13 amino acids. CDR1 LGHDT and CDR2 YNNKEL come from the germline V gene (reference sequence). Trimming removed 1 base from V and 10 bases from J; junction bases left unmatched: 3. CDR3: CASSQAGQGGQYF. CDR3 coding DNA: TGTGCCAGCAGCCAAGCCGGACAGGGGGGCCAGTACTTC.

The CDR3 reads CASSLLAGYTYEQYF. CDR3 DNA: TGTGCCAGCAGTTTATTAGCGGGATATACCTACGAGCAGTACTTC. V usage is TRBV27 and J usage is TRBJ2-7, with 8 bases fitting TRBD2. This CDR3 contains 15 residues. J was trimmed by 2 bases and V by 1 base; bases with no gene match: 4. CDR1 MNHEY and CDR2 SMNVEV come from the germline V gene (reference sequence).

This clonotype has ten or more counts. The DNA of the CDR3 is TGTGCCAGCAGCAACTATTACGAGCAGTACTTC. Amino acids: CASSNYYEQYF. V and J are TRBV7-6 and TRBJ2-7; D gene uncertain. This CDR3 contains 11 residues. Germline CDR1 is SGHVS and CDR2 is FNYEAQ. V lost 5 bases to trimming and J lost 4 bases, with 6 bases between them.

V gene TRBV12-3 or TRBV12-4 combines with J gene TRBJ1-2; D gene uncertain. Trimming removed 7 bases at V and 2 bases at J, with 11 bases between. The CDR3 length is 13 residues. In nucleotides, the CDR3 is TGTGCCAGCAAGGACGGACGGAACTATGGCTACACCTTC. It codes for CASKDGRNYGYTF.

This clonotype was observed many times. This chain connects TRBV24-1 to TRBJ2-1; a weak D match, TRBD2 (5 bases). The length of the CDR3 is 13 residues. Trimming cost V 9 bases and J 4 bases, with 12 bases left between them. Germline-derived CDR1 and CDR2 are KGHDR and SFDVKD. The CDR3 DNA reads TGTGCCACCTCCCCCGGACTTTACAATGAGCAGTTCTTC. It codes for CATSPGLYNEQFF.